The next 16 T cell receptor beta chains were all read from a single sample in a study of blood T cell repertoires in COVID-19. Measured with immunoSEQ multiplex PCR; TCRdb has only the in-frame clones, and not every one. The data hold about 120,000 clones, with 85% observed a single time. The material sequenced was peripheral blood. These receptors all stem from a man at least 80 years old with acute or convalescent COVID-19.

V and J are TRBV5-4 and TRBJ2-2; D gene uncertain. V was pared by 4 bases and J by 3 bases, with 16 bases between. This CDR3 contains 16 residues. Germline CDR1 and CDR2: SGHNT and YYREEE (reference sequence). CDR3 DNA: TGTGCCAGCAGCCGACTCGACGGATGGGACACCGGGGAGCTGTTTTTT. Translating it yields CASSRLDGWDTGELFF. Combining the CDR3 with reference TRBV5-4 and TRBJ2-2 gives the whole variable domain ETGVTQSPTHLIKTRGQQVTLRCSSQSGHNTVSWYQQALGQGPQFIFQYYREEENGRGNFPPRFSGLQFPNYSSELNVNALELDDSALYLCASSRLDGWDTGELFFGEGSRLTVL.

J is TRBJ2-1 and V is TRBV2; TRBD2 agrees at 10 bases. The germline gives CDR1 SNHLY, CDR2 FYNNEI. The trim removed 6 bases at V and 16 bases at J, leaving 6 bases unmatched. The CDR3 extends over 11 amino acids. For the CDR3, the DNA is TGTGCCAGCAGAGATCTAGCGGGGGCATTCTTC. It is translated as CASRDLAGAFF.

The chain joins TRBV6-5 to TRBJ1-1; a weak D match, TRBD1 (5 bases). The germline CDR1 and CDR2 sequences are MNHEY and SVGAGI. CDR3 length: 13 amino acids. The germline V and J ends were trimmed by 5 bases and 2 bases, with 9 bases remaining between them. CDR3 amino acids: CASSIGENTEAFF. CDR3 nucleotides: TGTGCCAGCAGTATAGGGGAAAACACTGAAGCTTTCTTT.

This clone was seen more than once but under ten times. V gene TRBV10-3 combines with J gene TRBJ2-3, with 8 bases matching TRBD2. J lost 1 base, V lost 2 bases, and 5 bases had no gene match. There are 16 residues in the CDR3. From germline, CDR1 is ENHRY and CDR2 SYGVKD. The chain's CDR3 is CAISESGRGGTDTQYF. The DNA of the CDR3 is TGTGCCATCAGTGAGAGCGGGCGGGGGGGCACAGATACGCAGTATTTT.

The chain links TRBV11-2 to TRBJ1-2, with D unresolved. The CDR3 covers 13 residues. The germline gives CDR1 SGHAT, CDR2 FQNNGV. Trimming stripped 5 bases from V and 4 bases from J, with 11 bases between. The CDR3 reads CASSRLKAYGYTF. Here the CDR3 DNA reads TGTGCCAGCAGCAGACTGAAGGCCTATGGCTACACCTTC. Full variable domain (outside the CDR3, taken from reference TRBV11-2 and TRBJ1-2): EAGVAQSPRYKIIEKRQSVAFWCNPISGHATLYWYQQILGQGPKLLIQFQNNGVVDDSQLPKDRFSAERLKGVDSTLKIQPAKLEDSAVYLCASSRLKAYGYTFGSGTRLTVV.

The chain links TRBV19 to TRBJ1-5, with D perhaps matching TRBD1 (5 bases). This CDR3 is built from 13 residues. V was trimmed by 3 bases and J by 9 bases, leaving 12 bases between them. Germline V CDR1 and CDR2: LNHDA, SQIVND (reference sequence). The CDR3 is CASSITGSLPQHF. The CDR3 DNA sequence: TGTGCCAGTAGTATTACAGGTAGTTTGCCCCAGCATTTT. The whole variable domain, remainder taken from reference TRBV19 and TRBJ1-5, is DGGITQSPKYLFRKEGQNVTLSCEQNLNHDAMYWYRQDPGQGLRLIYYSQIVNDFQKGDIAEGYSVSREKKESFPLTVTSAQKNPTAFYLCASSITGSLPQHFGDGTRLSIL.

The CDR3 loop reads CASTENTGELFF. The DNA for the CDR3 is TGCGCCAGCACAGAGAACACCGGGGAGCTGTTTTTT. This chain uses TRBV10-1 with TRBJ2-2, with D unresolved. Germline CDR1 is WNHNN and CDR2 is SYGVQD (reference sequence). V lost 7 bases, J lost 1 base, and 4 bases lay in between. The length of the CDR3 is 12 residues.

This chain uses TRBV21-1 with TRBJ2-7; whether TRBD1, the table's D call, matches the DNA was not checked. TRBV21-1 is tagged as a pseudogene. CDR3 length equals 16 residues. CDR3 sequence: CARIPSRDRGLYEQYF. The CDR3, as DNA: TGTGCCAGAATACCGAGCCGGGACAGGGGTTTATACGAGCAGTACTTC.

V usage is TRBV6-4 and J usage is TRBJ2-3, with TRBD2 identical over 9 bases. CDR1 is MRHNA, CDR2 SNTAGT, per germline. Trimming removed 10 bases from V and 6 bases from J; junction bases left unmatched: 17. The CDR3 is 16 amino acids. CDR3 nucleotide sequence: TGTGCCACCAAAAGGAGCCAGCGGGGGGCCCCGGATACGCAGTATTTT. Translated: CATKRSQRGAPDTQYF.

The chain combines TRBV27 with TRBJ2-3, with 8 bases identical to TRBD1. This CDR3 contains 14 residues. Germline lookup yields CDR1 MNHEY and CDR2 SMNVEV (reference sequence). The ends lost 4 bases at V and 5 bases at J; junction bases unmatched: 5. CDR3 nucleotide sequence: TGTGCCAGCAGTTCTCGACAGGGGCAAGATACGCAGTATTTT. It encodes CASSSRQGQDTQYF.

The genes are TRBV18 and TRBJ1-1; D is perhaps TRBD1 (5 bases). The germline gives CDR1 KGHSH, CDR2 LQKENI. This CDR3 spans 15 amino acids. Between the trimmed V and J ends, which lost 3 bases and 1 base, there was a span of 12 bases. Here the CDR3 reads CASSPTQGKNTEAFF. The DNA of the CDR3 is TGTGCCAGCTCACCGACGCAGGGTAAGAACACTGAAGCTTTCTTT.

The CDR3 DNA reads as TGTGCCAGCAGTGAAGTTGCAGGGCAAGCCAAAAACATTCAGTACTTC. This sequence encodes CASSEVAGQAKNIQYF. The V gene is TRBV6-1, the J gene TRBJ2-4, with a possible D match to TRBD1 (5 bases). V lost 1 base and J 0 bases, leaving 10 bases between the germline ends. Germline V lookup: CDR1 MNHNS, CDR2 SASEGT. This CDR3 contains 16 residues.

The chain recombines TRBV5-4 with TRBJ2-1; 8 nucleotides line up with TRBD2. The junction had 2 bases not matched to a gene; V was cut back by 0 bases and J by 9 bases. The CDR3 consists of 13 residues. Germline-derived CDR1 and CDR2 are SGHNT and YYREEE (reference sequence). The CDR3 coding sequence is TGTGCCAGCAGCTTGGATCGGGGGGGTGAGCAGTTCTTC. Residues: CASSLDRGGEQFF.

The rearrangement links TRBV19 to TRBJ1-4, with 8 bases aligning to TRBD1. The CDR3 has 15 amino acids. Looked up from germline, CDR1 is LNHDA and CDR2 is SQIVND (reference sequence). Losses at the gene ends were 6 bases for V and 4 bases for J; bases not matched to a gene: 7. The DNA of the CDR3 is TGTGCCAGTAGGGGCGAACAGGGGGTTAATGAAAAACTGTTTTTT. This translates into CASRGEQGVNEKLFF.

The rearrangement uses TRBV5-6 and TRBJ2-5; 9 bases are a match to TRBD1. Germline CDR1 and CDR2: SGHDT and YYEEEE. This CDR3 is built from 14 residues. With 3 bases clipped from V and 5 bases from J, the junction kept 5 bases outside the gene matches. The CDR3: CASSWGQGVETQYF. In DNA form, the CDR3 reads TGTGCCAGCAGCTGGGGACAGGGAGTGGAGACCCAGTACTTC.

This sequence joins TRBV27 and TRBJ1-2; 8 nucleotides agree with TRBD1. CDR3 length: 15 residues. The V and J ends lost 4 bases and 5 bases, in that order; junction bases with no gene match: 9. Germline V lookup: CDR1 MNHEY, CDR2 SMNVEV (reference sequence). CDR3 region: CASSSSDRDSYGYTF. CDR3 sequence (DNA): TGTGCCAGCAGTTCCTCGGACAGGGATTCTTATGGCTACACCTTC.